Listed below are T cell receptor beta chains from one sample, sequenced in a study of CD8 T cells in Susac syndrome. TCRdb re-analysed the immunoSEQ multiplex PCR reads in MiXCR, keeping a single row per CDR3 protein. The sample contains some 170,000 distinct CDR3 sequences, around 93% of which appear only once. The sample consisted of CD4+ T cells from PBMCs. The receptors originated from a human donor in good health. CDR3s include the opening cysteine and the closing phenylalanine or tryptophan. The D gene is left open where the match is weak. A row's size may be missing; if present it is once, few, many or a size class.

D gene: TRBD1; V gene: TRBV20-1; J gene: TRBJ1-2; clone size: NA; CDR3 DNA: TGCAGTGCTTCGGGGGCGGACAGGATCTATGGCTACACCTTC; CDR3 protein: CSASGADRIYGYTF
D gene: TRBD1; V gene: TRBV19; J gene: TRBJ1-2; clone size: NA; CDR3 DNA: TGTGCCAGTAGTACTACAGGGGGAAGCTATGGCTACACCTTC; CDR3 protein: CASSTTGGSYGYTF
D gene: TRBD1; V gene: TRBV7-9; J gene: TRBJ1-3; clone size: NA; CDR3 DNA: TGTGCCAGCAGCTTACAGGGCACAGGGGCTGGAAACACCATATATTTT; CDR3 protein: CASSLQGTGAGNTIYF
D gene: NA; V gene: TRBV7-2; J gene: TRBJ2-7; clone size: NA; CDR3 DNA: TGTGCCAGCAGCTTAGTTTGGACGGGAACCTACGAGCAGTACTTC; CDR3 protein: CASSLVWTGTYEQYF
D gene: NA; V gene: TRBV24-1; J gene: TRBJ2-3; clone size: NA; CDR3 DNA: TGTGCCACCAGTGCAGGCAAGGGGGGGACAGATACGCAGTATTTT; CDR3 protein: CATSAGKGGTDTQYF
D gene: NA; V gene: TRBV19; J gene: TRBJ1-1; clone size: NA; CDR3 DNA: TGTGCCAGTAGTATCCGGGGCAGGACTGAAGCTTTCTTT; CDR3 protein: CASSIRGRTEAFF
D gene: NA; V gene: TRBV5-4; J gene: TRBJ2-3; clone size: NA; CDR3 DNA: TGTGCCAGCAGCCCCCAGTCCACAGATACGCAGTATTTT; CDR3 protein: CASSPQSTDTQYF
D gene: TRBD1; V gene: TRBV20-1; J gene: TRBJ1-3; clone size: NA; CDR3 DNA: TGCAGTGCTAGTGGGACAGGGAGAAACACCATATATTTT; CDR3 protein: CSASGTGRNTIYF
D gene: NA; V gene: TRBV3-1; J gene: TRBJ2-1; clone size: few; CDR3 DNA: TGTGCCAGCAGCCTAACAGGAAGCTCCTACAATGAGCAGTTCTTC; CDR3 protein: CASSLTGSSYNEQFF
D gene: TRBD2; V gene: TRBV12-3/TRBV12-4; J gene: TRBJ2-5; clone size: NA; CDR3 DNA: TGTGCCAGCAGGGGACTAGCGAGCATAGAGACCCAGTACTTC; CDR3 protein: CASRGLASIETQYF
D gene: NA; V gene: TRBV19; J gene: TRBJ2-2; clone size: NA; CDR3 DNA: TGTGCCAGTAAGAAGGTGAACACCGGGGAGCTGTTTTTT; CDR3 protein: CASKKVNTGELFF
D gene: TRBD1; V gene: TRBV5-1; J gene: TRBJ1-2; clone size: NA; CDR3 DNA: TGCGCCAGCAGCTCCTCCGGGACAGCATATGGCTACACCTTC; CDR3 protein: CASSSSGTAYGYTF
D gene: NA; V gene: TRBV4-1; J gene: TRBJ1-6; clone size: NA; CDR3 DNA: TGCGCCAGCAGCCAATTGGACATCATCTCCTATAATTCACCCCTCCACTTT; CDR3 protein: CASSQLDIISYNSPLHF
D gene: NA; V gene: TRBV2; J gene: TRBJ2-5; clone size: once; CDR3 DNA: TGTGCCAGCAGTAGGAGGGGGAGCGGCCAAGAGACCCAGTACTTC; CDR3 protein: CASSRRGSGQETQYF
D gene: TRBD2; V gene: TRBV9; J gene: TRBJ2-1; clone size: NA; CDR3 DNA: TGTGCCAGCAGCGTAGCGGCGGGGGGATACAATGAGCAGTTCTTC; CDR3 protein: CASSVAAGGYNEQFF
D gene: NA; V gene: TRBV5-1; J gene: TRBJ1-5; clone size: NA; CDR3 DNA: TGCGCCAGCAGCTGGGGGGACGGAAATCAGCCCCAGCATTTT; CDR3 protein: CASSWGDGNQPQHF